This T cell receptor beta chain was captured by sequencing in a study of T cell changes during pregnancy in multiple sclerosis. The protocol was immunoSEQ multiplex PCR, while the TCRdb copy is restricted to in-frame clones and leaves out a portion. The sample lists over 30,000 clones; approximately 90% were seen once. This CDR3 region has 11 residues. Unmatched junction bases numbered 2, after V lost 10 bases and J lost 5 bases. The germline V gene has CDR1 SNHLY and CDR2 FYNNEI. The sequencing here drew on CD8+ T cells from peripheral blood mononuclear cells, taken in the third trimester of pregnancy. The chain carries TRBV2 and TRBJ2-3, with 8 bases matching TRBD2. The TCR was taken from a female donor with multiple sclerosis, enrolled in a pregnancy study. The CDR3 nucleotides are TGTGCCAACGGGGGGGGAGATACGCAGTATTTT. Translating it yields CANGGGDTQYF.